The present entry profiles one TCR beta chain with its context. This sample is part of a study of control samples from healthy donors and cancer patients. Some clones are missing from TCRdb's copy, which holds only in-frame ones; the method was immunoSEQ multiplex PCR. The sample contains 15,000 to 17,000 clones, 75% to 90% of which appear only once. Sequenced material: PBMCs. The source is a woman between 65 and 79 years old with colorectal cancer.

The CDR3: CASSRGLKDRHVKETQYF. The DNA of the CDR3 is TGTGCCAGCAGCCGGGGTTTAAAGGACAGGCACGTAAAAGAGACCCAGTACTTC. This chain links TRBV27 with TRBJ2-5; 7 bases map to TRBD1. Per the germline V gene, CDR1 is MNHEY and CDR2 is SMNVEV (reference sequence). The V gene end was trimmed by 6 bases and the J gene end by 3 bases; junction bases not matched to a gene: 19. This CDR3 contains 18 residues.